This T cell receptor (beta chain) stems from a study of T cell changes during pregnancy in multiple sclerosis. Repertoires were generated with immunoSEQ multiplex PCR, while TCRdb's copy carries only in-frame clones and drops some. The sample holds roughly 77,000 clones, around nine tenths seen once. The ends were cut back, 6 bases at V and 5 bases at J, with 16 bases in the middle. Germline V lookup: CDR1 SNHLY, CDR2 FYNNEI. CDR3 size: 14 residues. The sample holds one count of this clone. The rearrangement joins TRBV2 to TRBJ2-5, with a possible D match to TRBD1 (6 bases). This sequence was found in a female donor with multiple sclerosis, enrolled in a pregnancy study. The sequenced sample was peripheral blood, obtained in the second trimester of pregnancy. This CDR3 is CASRVNRVGETQYF. CDR3 sequence (DNA): TGTGCCAGCAGGGTCAACAGGGTCGGGGAGACCCAGTACTTC.